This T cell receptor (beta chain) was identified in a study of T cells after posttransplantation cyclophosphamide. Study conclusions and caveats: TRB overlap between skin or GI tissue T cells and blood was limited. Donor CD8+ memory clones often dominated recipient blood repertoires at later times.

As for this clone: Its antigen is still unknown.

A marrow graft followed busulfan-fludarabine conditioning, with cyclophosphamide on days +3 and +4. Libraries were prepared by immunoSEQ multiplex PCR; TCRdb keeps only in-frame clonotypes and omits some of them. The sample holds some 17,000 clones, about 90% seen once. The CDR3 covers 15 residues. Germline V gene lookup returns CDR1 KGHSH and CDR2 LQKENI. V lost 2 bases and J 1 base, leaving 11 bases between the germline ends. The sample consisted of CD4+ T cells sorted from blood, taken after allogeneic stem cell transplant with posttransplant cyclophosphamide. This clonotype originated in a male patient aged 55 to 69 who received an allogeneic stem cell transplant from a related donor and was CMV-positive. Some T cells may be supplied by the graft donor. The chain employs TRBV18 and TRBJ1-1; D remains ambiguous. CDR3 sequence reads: CASSPEAQTNTEAFF. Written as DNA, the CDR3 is TGTGCCAGCTCACCAGAGGCGCAGACGAACACTGAAGCTTTCTTT.